The 28 T cell receptor beta chains below were found in one sample sequenced in a study of OX40 agonist ivuxolimab in advanced cancers. TCRdb keeps only in-frame clones here, not all; method: immunoSEQ multiplex PCR. Of approximately 71,000 clones in the sample, 85% to 95% were seen once. The material sequenced was CD4+ or CD8+ T cells sorted from blood, taken in a trial of the OX40 agonist ivuxolimab. The receptors were gathered from an adult with an advanced solid tumor such as melanoma, head and neck, liver or kidney cancer.

The chain uses TRBV2 and TRBJ1-6; D perhaps matches TRBD1 (6 bases). Trimming removed 7 bases from V and 6 bases from J, with 13 bases in between. The CDR3 is 14 residues long. Germline CDR1 is SNHLY and CDR2 is FYNNEI. The CDR3 DNA follows: TGTGCCAGCAATCTCGGGGGCTCTAATTCACCCCTCCACTTT. This gives the protein CASNLGGSNSPLHF. Supplemented by reference TRBV2 and TRBJ1-6, the full variable domain reads EPEVTQTPSHQVTQMGQEVILRCVPISNHLYFYWYRQILGQKVEFLVSFYNNEISEKSEIFDDQFSVERPDGSNFTLKIRSTKLEDSAMYFCASNLGGSNSPLHFGNGTRLTVT.

The chain combines TRBV4-1 with TRBJ1-4; 8 nucleotides line up with TRBD1. Germline CDR1 reads MGHRA; CDR2 reads YSYEKL. This CDR3 has 13 residues. With 0 bases clipped from V and 15 bases from J, the junction kept 6 bases outside the gene matches. The CDR3 spells CASSQERNRGVFF. The CDR3, as DNA: TGCGCCAGCAGCCAAGAGAGGAACAGGGGGGTGTTTTTT.

This clone has just one count. The chain recombines TRBV4-2 with TRBJ2-7; possibly TRBD2 for D (6 bases). Deletions cut 0 bases from V and 5 bases from J, with 14 bases between. Germline CDR1 reads LGHNA; CDR2 reads YNFKEQ. This CDR3 comprises 15 residues. The CDR3 nucleotides are TGTGCCAGCAGCCAAGATCTGAGGGAGGTCCACGAGCAGTACTTC. Its translation: CASSQDLREVHEQYF.

The V call is TRBV19, the J call TRBJ2-7; 8 bases are shared with TRBD1. Germline V gene data show CDR1 as LNHDA and CDR2 as SQIVND (reference sequence). The CDR3 spans 14 residues. Trimming took 5 bases from V and 3 from J; bases not matched to a gene: 6. The CDR3 DNA reads as TGTGCCAGTAGTCCCGCTGGGACAGGCTACGAGCAGTACTTC. Protein product: CASSPAGTGYEQYF.

The chain combines TRBV6-5 with TRBJ2-1, with D uncertain. CDR3 size: 11 residues. Looked up from germline, CDR1 is MNHEY and CDR2 is SVGAGI. Between the trimmed V and J ends, which lost 8 bases and 3 bases, there was a span of 5 bases. This CDR3 is CASSVYNEQFF. The CDR3 DNA is TGTGCCAGCTCGGTCTACAATGAGCAGTTCTTC.

This clone was counted once. The chain combines TRBV7-2 with TRBJ2-7; D may be TRBD2 (6 bases). The germline V gene has CDR1 SGHTA and CDR2 FQGNSA. The V gene lost 4 bases and the J gene lost 8 bases, with 9 bases spanning the gap. The CDR3 length is 11 residues. CDR3 DNA sequence: TGTGCCAGCAGCTCGACTAGTCAGCAGTACTTC. Translation gives CASSSTSQQYF.

This clone was recorded a few times. The genes are TRBV7-9 and TRBJ2-7, with D unresolved. The CDR3 totals 14 residues. Germline V lookup: CDR1 SEHNR, CDR2 FQNEAQ (reference sequence). The V and J ends lost 2 bases and 5 bases respectively, with 13 bases between them. CDR3 loop: CASSLPSDLHEQYF. In DNA, the CDR3 is TGTGCCAGCAGCTTACCCAGTGATCTTCACGAGCAGTACTTC.

V and J are TRBV19 and TRBJ1-5; D call uncertain. V lost 3 bases to trimming and J lost 4 bases, with 16 bases between them. The CDR3 contains 16 residues. CDR1 is LNHDA, CDR2 SQIVND, per germline (reference sequence). In DNA form, the CDR3 reads TGTGCCAGTAGTATTTGGTACCTCTCCTTTAATCAGCCCCAGCATTTT. Its translation: CASSIWYLSFNQPQHF.

V and J are TRBV4-1 and TRBJ2-2; D is possibly TRBD2 (6 bases). CDR3 length: 15 amino acids. Germline loops: CDR1 MGHRA, CDR2 YSYEKL. V was clipped by 4 bases and J by 6 bases, with 15 bases between them. The CDR3 DNA reads as TGCGCCAGCAGCCCCATCGGAGGGGCCGCCGGGGAGCTGTTTTTT. Translating gives CASSPIGGAAGELFF.

The sample holds one count of this clone. The chain is built from TRBV28 and TRBJ1-2; 12 bases align to TRBD1. J was trimmed by 4 bases and V by 2 bases; bases with no gene match: 5. The germline V gene has CDR1 MDHEN and CDR2 SYDVKM. CDR3 length equals 16 residues. CDR3 nucleotide sequence: TGTGCCAGCAGTTTAGGGACAGGGGGCGCAGGCTATGGCTACACCTTC. Protein product: CASSLGTGGAGYGYTF.

The chain has TRBV11-2 and TRBJ2-7; D is possibly TRBD2 (6 bases). There are 14 residues in the CDR3. Trimming cost V 5 bases and J 3 bases, with 14 bases left between them. The V gene's germline CDR1 is SGHAT and CDR2 FQNNGV. The CDR3 region has the DNA TGTGCCAGCAGCCTTTTCGCGGGATACTACGAGCAGTACTTC. This codes for CASSLFAGYYEQYF.

This clone was seen just once. This chain uses TRBV7-6 with TRBJ2-7, with TRBD1 identical over 9 bases. CDR3 length: 14 residues. The germline CDR1 and CDR2 sequences are SGHVS and FNYEAQ. The V segment lost 1 base and the J segment 2 bases; nucleotides outside the gene matches: 0. In nucleotides, the CDR3 is TGTGCCAGCAGCTTAGACAGGGGGCCCTACGAGCAGTACTTC. Protein sequence: CASSLDRGPYEQYF.

The chain recombines TRBV7-2 with TRBJ1-1; D might be TRBD1 (5 bases). The CDR3 runs 13 residues. The V gene's germline CDR1 is SGHTA and CDR2 FQGNSA. The V end lost 8 bases, the J end lost 0 bases, and 10 bases lay between the germline ends. This CDR3 is CASLGAMNTEAFF. CDR3 in DNA: TGTGCCAGCCTTGGGGCCATGAACACTGAAGCTTTCTTT.

This chain connects TRBV5-6 to TRBJ2-7, with 10 nucleotides matching TRBD1. Per germline, CDR1 SGHDT and CDR2 YYEEEE. The junction had 10 bases not matched to a gene; V was cut back by 4 bases and J by 6 bases. CDR3 length equals 15 residues. The DNA of the CDR3 is TGTGCCAGCAGCACCGAGACAGGGGGCATTTCCGAGCAGTACTTC. Amino acid sequence: CASSTETGGISEQYF.

This clone was found once. This chain uses TRBV13 with TRBJ1-1, with a tentative D call TRBD1 (5 bases). The germline V gene encodes CDR1 PRHDT and CDR2 FYEKMQ (reference sequence). The CDR3 spans 14 residues. V lost 11 bases and J lost 0, with 16 bases in between. Here the CDR3 reads CASRGGPMNTEAFF. In DNA, the CDR3 is TGTGCCTCCCGCGGGGGACCCATGAACACTGAAGCTTTCTTT.

The V and J genes are TRBV7-6 and TRBJ2-7; tentative D call: TRBD1 (7 bases). The CDR3 is 15 amino acids. The germline V gene encodes CDR1 SGHVS and CDR2 FNYEAQ. Trimming took 2 bases from V and 0 from J, leaving 11 bases between them. CDR3 in amino acids: CASSLSQGGSYEQYF. The CDR3 DNA reads TGTGCCAGCAGCTTAAGTCAGGGGGGCTCCTACGAGCAGTACTTC.

The chain is built from TRBV4-2 and TRBJ1-1; D remains unclear. The CDR3 sequence is 12 residues long. Germline V gives CDR1 LGHNA, CDR2 YNFKEQ. V gave up 0 bases and J gave up 4 bases, with 3 bases separating them. The CDR3 DNA reads as TGTGCCAGCAGCCAAGAGTTCACTGAAGCTTTCTTT. Encoded protein: CASSQEFTEAFF.

The rearrangement uses TRBV27 and TRBJ1-2; D remains unclear. Germline-derived CDR1 and CDR2 are MNHEY and SMNVEV (reference sequence). Trimming cost V 5 bases and J 2 bases, with 12 bases left between them. This CDR3 region has 14 residues. The CDR3 is CASSPSSSNYGYTF. Here the CDR3 DNA reads TGTGCCAGCAGTCCCTCGAGCAGCAACTATGGCTACACCTTC.

The V gene is TRBV4-1, the J gene TRBJ1-2, with no clear D. The CDR3 loop spans 14 amino acids. The ends were cut back, 0 bases at V and 2 bases at J, with 7 bases in the middle. Germline lookup yields CDR1 MGHRA and CDR2 YSYEKL. The CDR3 bases are TGCGCCAGCAGCCAAGATCAAGGAAACTATGGCTACACCTTC. Protein product: CASSQDQGNYGYTF.

This chain uses TRBV7-3 with TRBJ2-1; either TRBD1 or TRBD2 may supply D (5 bases each). This CDR3 contains 14 residues. Germline loops: CDR1 SGHTA, CDR2 FQGTGA. V was pared by 2 bases and J by 4 bases, with 9 bases between. The CDR3 loop is CASSLGTDYNEQFF. In DNA form, the CDR3 reads TGTGCCAGCAGCTTAGGGACGGATTACAATGAGCAGTTCTTC.

The V and J genes are TRBV7-2 and TRBJ2-5; 8 bases align to TRBD1. This CDR3 comprises 17 residues. CDR1 and CDR2 (germline): SGHTA, FQGNSA. V gave up 0 bases and J gave up 2 bases; unmatched junction bases: 8. CDR3 residues: CASSLARMGQVQETQYF. The CDR3 DNA is TGTGCCAGCAGCTTAGCGAGAATGGGACAGGTACAAGAGACCCAGTACTTC.

The V call is TRBV6-5, the J call TRBJ1-4, with D unclear. Germline-derived CDR1 and CDR2 are MNHEY and SVGAGI. This CDR3 has 14 amino acids. With 0 bases removed from V and 8 bases from J, the gap between germline ends came to 10 bases. The CDR3 bases are TGTGCCAGCAGTTACTCGACCGGGTTCGAAAAACTGTTTTTT. It specifies CASSYSTGFEKLFF.

This clone came up once. The chain employs TRBV19 and TRBJ1-5; possible D gene TRBD1, 5 bases. CDR3 length: 14 amino acids. Germline V gene lookup returns CDR1 LNHDA and CDR2 SQIVND (reference sequence). Trimming removed 6 bases from V and 6 bases from J, with 15 bases in between. This CDR3 reads CASSASGLGQPQHF. The CDR3 region has the DNA TGTGCCAGTAGCGCCTCAGGGCTGGGTCAGCCCCAGCATTTT. The whole variable domain, remainder taken from reference TRBV19 and TRBJ1-5, is DGGITQSPKYLFRKEGQNVTLSCEQNLNHDAMYWYRQDPGQGLRLIYYSQIVNDFQKGDIAEGYSVSREKKESFPLTVTSAQKNPTAFYLCASSASGLGQPQHFGDGTRLSIL.

This clone appeared once. The chain uses TRBV11-2 and TRBJ1-1; D unclear. The CDR3 is made up of 13 amino acids. The V end lost 4 bases, the J end lost 6 bases, and 12 bases lay between the germline ends. Germline CDR1 is SGHAT and CDR2 is FQNNGV. In DNA, the CDR3 is TGTGCCAGCAGCTCATGGGAAAACCCTGAAGCTTTCTTT. Translating it yields CASSSWENPEAFF.

CDR3 residues: CASSFRSGELFF. The CDR3 DNA reads as TGTGCCAGCAGCTTCAGGTCCGGGGAGCTGTTTTTT. The J gene is TRBJ2-2, the V gene TRBV7-2; D gene ambiguous. V dropped 3 bases and J dropped 6 bases, with 5 bases sitting between them. The length of the CDR3 is 12 residues. Germline V gene data show CDR1 as SGHTA and CDR2 as FQGNSA.

The DNA of the CDR3 is TGTGCCAGCAGTGAATCAGCCCCCGGGACAGCCCCCTACGAGCAGTACTTC. This gives the protein CASSESAPGTAPYEQYF. The V and J genes are TRBV25-1 and TRBJ2-7; 7 bases line up with TRBD1. V was pared by 1 base and J by 2 bases, with 11 bases of the junction left unmatched. The CDR3 contains 17 residues. Germline V gene lookup returns CDR1 MGHDK and CDR2 SYGVNS.

The chain recombines TRBV29-1 with TRBJ1-1; TRBD1 might be the D (6 bases). V was cut by 6 bases and J by 7 bases, with 12 bases left in between. Germline V CDR1 and CDR2: SQVTM, ANQGSEA. The length of the CDR3 is 11 residues. Here the CDR3 reads CSVKGDLEAFF. CDR3 nucleotide sequence: TGCAGCGTGAAGGGGGACCTTGAAGCTTTCTTT.

The chain couples TRBV5-5 to TRBJ2-7, with D hard to call. Germline V gives CDR1 SGHKS, CDR2 YYEKEE (reference sequence). The CDR3 covers 13 residues. V was cut by 4 bases and J by 2 bases, with 10 bases left in between. The CDR3 loop reads CASSPTRTYEQYF. The CDR3 region has the DNA TGTGCCAGCAGCCCGACACGAACCTACGAGCAGTACTTC.